This T cell receptor (beta chain) is from a study of beta chain features in type 1 diabetes. Study-level results: Within each of all four CD4+ subsets, Type 1 diabetes patients had TCRB CDR3s that were moderately but significantly shorter. PCR might preferentially amplify shorter templates, equally in patients and controls. A greater similarity of naive, central memory and Treg TCRB repertoires was seen among patients than among healthy donors. Because the template was cDNA, high-expressing cells might be over-represented. A pattern of fewer insertions and more deletions at VDJ junctions was seen in type 1 diabetes patients.

Per germline, CDR1 SEHNR and CDR2 FQNEAQ (reference sequence). This CDR3 is built from 16 residues. V dropped 5 bases and J dropped 3 bases, with 19 bases sitting between them. Expressed TCRB transcripts were sequenced, since all the RNA that had been isolated was reverse transcribed. Libraries were prepared by immunoSEQ multiplex PCR; TCRdb keeps only in-frame clonotypes and omits some of them. The sample records hundreds of thousands of clones, roughly 13% being singletons. About this clone itself: The antigen remains undetermined.

The chain couples TRBV7-9 to TRBJ2-5; D possibly matches TRBD1 or TRBD2 (5 bases each). This TCR derives from a man between 18 and 29 years old with type 1 diabetes. Sequenced material: naive CD4+ T cells from blood. CDR3 loop: CASSHGTGPPKETQYF. CDR3 nucleotide sequence: TGTGCCAGCAGCCACGGGACGGGCCCGCCGAAAGAGACCCAGTACTTC.